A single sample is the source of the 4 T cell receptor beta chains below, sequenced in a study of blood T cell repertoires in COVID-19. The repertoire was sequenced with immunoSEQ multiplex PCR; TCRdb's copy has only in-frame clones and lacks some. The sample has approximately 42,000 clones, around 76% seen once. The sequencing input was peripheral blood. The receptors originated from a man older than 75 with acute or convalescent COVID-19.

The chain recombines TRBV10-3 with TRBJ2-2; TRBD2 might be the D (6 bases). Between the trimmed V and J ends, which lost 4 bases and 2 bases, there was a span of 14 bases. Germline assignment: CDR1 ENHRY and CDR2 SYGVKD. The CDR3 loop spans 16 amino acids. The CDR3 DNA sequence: TGTGCCATCAGTGTCGGGCAGGACTATAACACCGGGGAGCTGTTTTTT. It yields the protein CAISVGQDYNTGELFF.

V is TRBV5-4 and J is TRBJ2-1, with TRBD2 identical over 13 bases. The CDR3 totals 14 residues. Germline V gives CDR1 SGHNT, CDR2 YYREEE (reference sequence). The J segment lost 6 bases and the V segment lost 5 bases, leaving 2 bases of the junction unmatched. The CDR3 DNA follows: TGTGCCAGCAGGGGACTAGCGGGGTCCAATGAGCAGTTCTTC. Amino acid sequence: CASRGLAGSNEQFF.

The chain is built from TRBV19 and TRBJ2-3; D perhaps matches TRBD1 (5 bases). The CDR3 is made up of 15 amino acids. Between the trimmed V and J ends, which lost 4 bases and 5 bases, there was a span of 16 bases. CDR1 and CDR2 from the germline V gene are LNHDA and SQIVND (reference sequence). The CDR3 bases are TGTGCCAGTAGTACAAACCCAGGGCAGGGAGATACGCAGTATTTT. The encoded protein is CASSTNPGQGDTQYF.

This CDR3 is CASSPSEGNTIYF. In DNA, the CDR3 is TGTGCCAGCTCACCAAGCGAGGGAAACACCATATATTTT. The gene calls are TRBV18 and TRBJ1-3; unclear D gene. This CDR3 comprises 13 residues. Trimming cost V 2 bases and J 4 bases, with 6 bases left between them. Germline V gene data show CDR1 as KGHSH and CDR2 as LQKENI.